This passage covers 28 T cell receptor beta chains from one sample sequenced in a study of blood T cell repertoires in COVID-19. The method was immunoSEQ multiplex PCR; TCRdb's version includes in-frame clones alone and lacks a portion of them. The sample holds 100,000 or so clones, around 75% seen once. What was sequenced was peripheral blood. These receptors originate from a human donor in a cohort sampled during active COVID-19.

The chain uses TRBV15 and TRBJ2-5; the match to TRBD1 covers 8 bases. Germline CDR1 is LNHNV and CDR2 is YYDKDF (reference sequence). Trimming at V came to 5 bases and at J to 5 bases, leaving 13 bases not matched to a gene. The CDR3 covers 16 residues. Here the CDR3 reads CATSGPRQGFLETQYF. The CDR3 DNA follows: TGTGCCACCAGCGGCCCGAGACAGGGGTTCCTGGAGACCCAGTACTTC.

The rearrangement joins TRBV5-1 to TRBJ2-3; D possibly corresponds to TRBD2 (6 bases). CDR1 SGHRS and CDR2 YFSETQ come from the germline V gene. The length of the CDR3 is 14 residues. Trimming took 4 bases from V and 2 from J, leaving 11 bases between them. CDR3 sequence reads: CASSPGLHTDTQYF. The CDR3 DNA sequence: TGCGCCAGCAGCCCCGGACTACACACAGATACGCAGTATTTT. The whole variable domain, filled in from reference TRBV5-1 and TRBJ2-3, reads KAGVTQTPRYLIKTRGQQVTLSCSPISGHRSVSWYQQTPGQGLQFLFEYFSETQRNKGNFPGRFSGRQFSNSRSEMNVSTLELGDSALYLCASSPGLHTDTQYFGPGTRLTVL.

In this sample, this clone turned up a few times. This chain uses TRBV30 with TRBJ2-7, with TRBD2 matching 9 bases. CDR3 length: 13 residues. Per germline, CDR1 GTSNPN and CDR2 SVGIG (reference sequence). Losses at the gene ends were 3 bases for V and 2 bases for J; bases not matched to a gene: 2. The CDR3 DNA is TGTGCCTGGAGCGGCGGGAGGGCCTACGAGCAGTACTTC. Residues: CAWSGGRAYEQYF.

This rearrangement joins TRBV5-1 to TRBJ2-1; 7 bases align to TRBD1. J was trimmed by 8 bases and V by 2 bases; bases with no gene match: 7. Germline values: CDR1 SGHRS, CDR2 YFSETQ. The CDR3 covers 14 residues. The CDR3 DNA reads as TGCGCCAGCAGCTTACAACAGCAGGGGGATGAGCAGTTCTTC. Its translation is CASSLQQQGDEQFF.

This chain's CDR3 is CASSWGTSGVGDEQFF. The CDR3 DNA is TGCGCCAGCAGCTGGGGGACTAGCGGGGTCGGGGATGAGCAGTTCTTC. The chain links TRBV5-1 to TRBJ2-1, with TRBD2 matching 13 bases. Germline lookup yields CDR1 SGHRS and CDR2 YFSETQ. The CDR3 totals 16 residues. The V gene end was trimmed by 3 bases and the J gene end by 8 bases; junction bases not matched to a gene: 8.

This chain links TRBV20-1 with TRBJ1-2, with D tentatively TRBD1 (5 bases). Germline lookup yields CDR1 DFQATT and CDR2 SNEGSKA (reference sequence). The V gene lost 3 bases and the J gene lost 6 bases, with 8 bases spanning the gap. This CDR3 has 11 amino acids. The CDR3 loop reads CSARGLHGYTF. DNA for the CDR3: TGCAGTGCTAGGGGACTCCATGGCTACACCTTC.

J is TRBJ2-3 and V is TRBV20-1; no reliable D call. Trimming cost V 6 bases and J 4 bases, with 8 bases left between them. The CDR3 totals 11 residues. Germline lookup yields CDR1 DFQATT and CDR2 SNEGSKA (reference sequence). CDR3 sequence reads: CSAIGADTQYF. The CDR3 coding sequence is TGCAGTGCGATCGGAGCAGATACGCAGTATTTT.

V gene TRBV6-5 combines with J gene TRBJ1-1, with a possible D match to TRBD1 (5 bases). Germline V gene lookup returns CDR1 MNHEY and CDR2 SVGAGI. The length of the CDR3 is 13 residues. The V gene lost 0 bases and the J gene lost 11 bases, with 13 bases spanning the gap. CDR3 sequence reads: CASSYSSGGDAFF. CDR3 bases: TGTGCCAGCAGTTACTCGTCCGGGGGGGACGCTTTCTTT.

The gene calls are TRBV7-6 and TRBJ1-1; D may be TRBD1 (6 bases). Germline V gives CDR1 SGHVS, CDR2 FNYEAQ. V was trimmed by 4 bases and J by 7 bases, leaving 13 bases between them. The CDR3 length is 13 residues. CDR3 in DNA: TGTGCCAGCAGCTACACAGGGCTGGGTGAAGCTTTCTTT. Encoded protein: CASSYTGLGEAFF.

This CDR3 is CASSFLRGGPPDTQYF. The CDR3 coding sequence is TGTGCCAGCAGCTTCCTTAGGGGAGGGCCCCCAGATACGCAGTATTTT. The chain employs TRBV5-4 and TRBJ2-3, with 7 bases fitting TRBD2. This CDR3 spans 16 amino acids. J lost 4 bases, V lost 2 bases, and 10 bases had no gene match. Germline V CDR1 and CDR2: SGHNT, YYREEE (reference sequence).

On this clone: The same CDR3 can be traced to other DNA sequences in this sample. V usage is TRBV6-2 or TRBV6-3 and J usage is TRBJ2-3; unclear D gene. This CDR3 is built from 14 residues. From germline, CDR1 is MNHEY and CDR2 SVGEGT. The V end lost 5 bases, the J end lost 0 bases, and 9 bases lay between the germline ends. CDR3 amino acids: CASSRPGSTDTQYF. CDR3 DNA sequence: TGTGCCAGCAGTCGTCCCGGGAGCACAGATACGCAGTATTTT.

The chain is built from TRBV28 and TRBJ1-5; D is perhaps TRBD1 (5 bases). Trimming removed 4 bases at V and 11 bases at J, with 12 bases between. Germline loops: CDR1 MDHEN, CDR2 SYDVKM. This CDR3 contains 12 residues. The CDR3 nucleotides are TGTGCCAGCAGTTGGGGGGAGTCAGCCCAGCATTTT. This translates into CASSWGESAQHF.

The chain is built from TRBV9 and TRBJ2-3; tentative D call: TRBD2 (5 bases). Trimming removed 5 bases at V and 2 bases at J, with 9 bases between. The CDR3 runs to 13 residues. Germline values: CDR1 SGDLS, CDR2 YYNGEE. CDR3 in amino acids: CASRSGATDTQYF. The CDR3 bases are TGTGCCAGCAGGAGCGGAGCCACAGATACGCAGTATTTT.

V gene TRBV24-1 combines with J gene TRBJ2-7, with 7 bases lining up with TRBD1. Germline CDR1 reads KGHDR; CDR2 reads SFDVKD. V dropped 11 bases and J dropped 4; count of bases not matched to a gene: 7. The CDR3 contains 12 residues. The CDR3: CAIGTAIYEQYF. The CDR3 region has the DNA TGTGCCATCGGGACAGCGATATACGAGCAGTACTTC.

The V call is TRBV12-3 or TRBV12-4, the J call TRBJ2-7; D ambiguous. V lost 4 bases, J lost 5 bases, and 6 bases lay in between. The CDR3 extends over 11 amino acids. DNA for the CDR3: TGTGCCAGCAGTTATTCGGACGAGCAGTACTTC. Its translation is CASSYSDEQYF.

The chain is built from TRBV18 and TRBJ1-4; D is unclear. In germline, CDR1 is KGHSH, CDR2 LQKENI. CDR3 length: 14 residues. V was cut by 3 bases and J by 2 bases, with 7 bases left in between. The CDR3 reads CASSPRQTNEKLFF. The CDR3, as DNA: TGTGCCAGCTCACCTCGCCAGACTAATGAAAAACTGTTTTTT.

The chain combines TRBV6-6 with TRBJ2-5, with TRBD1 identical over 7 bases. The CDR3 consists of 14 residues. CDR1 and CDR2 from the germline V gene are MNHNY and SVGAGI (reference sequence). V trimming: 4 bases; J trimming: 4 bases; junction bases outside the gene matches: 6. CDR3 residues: CASSSRAGGETQYF. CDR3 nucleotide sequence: TGTGCCAGCAGTTCCCGTGCAGGGGGAGAGACCCAGTACTTC.

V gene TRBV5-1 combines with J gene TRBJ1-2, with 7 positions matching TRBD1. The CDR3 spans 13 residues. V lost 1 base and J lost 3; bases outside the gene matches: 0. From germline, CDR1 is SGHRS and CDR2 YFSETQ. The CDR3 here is CASSLQGDYGYTF. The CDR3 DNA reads TGCGCCAGCAGCTTGCAGGGGGACTATGGCTACACCTTC.

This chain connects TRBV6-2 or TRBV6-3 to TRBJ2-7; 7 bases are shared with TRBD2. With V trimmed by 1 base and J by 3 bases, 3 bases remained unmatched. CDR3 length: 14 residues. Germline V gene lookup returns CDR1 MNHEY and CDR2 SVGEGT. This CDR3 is CASSYWGGDYEQYF. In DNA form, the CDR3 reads TGTGCCAGCAGTTACTGGGGAGGGGACTACGAGCAGTACTTC.

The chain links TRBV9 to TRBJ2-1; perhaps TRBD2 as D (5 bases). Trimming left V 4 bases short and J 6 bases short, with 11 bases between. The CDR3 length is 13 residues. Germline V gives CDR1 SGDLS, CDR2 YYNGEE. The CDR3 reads CASSLTTTNEQFF. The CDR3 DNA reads TGTGCCAGCAGCTTGACTACCACCAATGAGCAGTTCTTC.

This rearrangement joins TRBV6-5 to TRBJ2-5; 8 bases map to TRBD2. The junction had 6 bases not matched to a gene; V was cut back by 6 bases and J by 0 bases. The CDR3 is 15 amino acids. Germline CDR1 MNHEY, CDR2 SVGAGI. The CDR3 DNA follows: TGTGCCAGCAGCCGTAGCGGGACGTACCAAGAGACCCAGTACTTC. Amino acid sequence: CASSRSGTYQETQYF.

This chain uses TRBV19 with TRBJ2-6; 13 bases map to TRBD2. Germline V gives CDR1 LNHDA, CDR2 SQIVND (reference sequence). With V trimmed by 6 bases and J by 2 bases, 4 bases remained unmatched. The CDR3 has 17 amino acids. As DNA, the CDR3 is TGTGCCAGTAGCACTAGCGGGAGGGGACCTGGGGCCAACGTCCTGACTTTC. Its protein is CASSTSGRGPGANVLTF.

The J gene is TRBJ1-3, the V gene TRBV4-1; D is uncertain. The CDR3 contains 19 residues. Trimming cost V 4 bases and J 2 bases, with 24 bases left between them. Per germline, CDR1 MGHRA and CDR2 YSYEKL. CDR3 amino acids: CASSPQQDWYVLAGNTIYF. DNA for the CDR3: TGCGCCAGCAGCCCCCAACAAGATTGGTATGTCCTCGCTGGAAACACCATATATTTT.

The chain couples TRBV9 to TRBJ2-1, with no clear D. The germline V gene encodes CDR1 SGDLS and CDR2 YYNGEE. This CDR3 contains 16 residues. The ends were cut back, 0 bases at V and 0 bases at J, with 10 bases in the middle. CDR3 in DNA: TGTGCCAGCAGCGTAGCTTCAGGCCGCTCCTACAATGAGCAGTTCTTC. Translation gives CASSVASGRSYNEQFF.

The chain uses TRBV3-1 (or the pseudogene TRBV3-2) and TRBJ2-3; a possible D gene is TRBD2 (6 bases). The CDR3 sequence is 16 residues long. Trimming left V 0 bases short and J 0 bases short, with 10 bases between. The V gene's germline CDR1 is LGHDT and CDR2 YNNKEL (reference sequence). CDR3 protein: CASSQDWGVSTDTQYF. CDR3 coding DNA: TGTGCCAGCAGCCAAGATTGGGGGGTTAGCACAGATACGCAGTATTTT.

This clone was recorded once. CDR3 DNA sequence: TGTGCCAGCAGTCTCCCCGGGGGGGCAACTAATGAAAAACTGTTTTTT. Amino acid sequence: CASSLPGGATNEKLFF. The chain employs TRBV28 and TRBJ1-4; tentatively, D is TRBD1 (5 bases). Germline CDR1 and CDR2: MDHEN and SYDVKM. Trimming left V 5 bases short and J 0 bases short, with 13 bases between. CDR3 length equals 16 residues.

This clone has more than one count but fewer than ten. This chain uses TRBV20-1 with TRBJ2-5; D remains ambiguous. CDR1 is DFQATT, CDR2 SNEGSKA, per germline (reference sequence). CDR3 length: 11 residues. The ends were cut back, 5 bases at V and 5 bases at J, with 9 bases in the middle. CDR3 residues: CSASYIETQYF. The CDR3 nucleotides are TGCAGTGCTTCTTATATTGAGACCCAGTACTTC.

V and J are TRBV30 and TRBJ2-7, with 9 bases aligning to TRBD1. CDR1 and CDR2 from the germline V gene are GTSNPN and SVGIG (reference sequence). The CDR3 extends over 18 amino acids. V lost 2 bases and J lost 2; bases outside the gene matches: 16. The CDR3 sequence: CAWSTLVILGTGPYEQYF. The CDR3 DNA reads TGTGCCTGGAGTACATTAGTGATTTTGGGGACAGGGCCCTACGAGCAGTACTTC. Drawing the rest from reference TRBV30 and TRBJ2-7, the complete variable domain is SQTIHQWPATLVQPVGSPLSLECTVEGTSNPNLYWYRQAAGRGLQLLFYSVGIGQISSEVPQNLSASRPQDRQFILSSKKLLLSDSGFYLCAWSTLVILGTGPYEQYFGPGTRLTVT.